The clone carrying this T cell receptor (beta chain) was seen at least ten times. Its antigen is undetermined. Germline V gene data show CDR1 as SGHTA and CDR2 as FQGNSA. The CDR3 extends over 15 amino acids. The V end lost 4 bases, the J end lost 1 base, and 13 bases lay between the germline ends. The PBMCs had their origin in about 9.7 ml of fresh peripheral blood. These data are taken from a study of Graves' ophthalmopathy and Graves' hyperthyroidism. Broader study findings: In predicting ophthalmopathy progression, the model reached 70% to 71% sensitivity and under 75% specificity.

Amplifying from RNA transcripts, the study obtained TCR beta CDR3 regions. Second-round multiplex PCR came after a first-round RT-PCR that employed HTBI primers. TCRdb passed the multiplex PCR reads through MiXCR, listing each CDR3 protein once. The sample carries hundreds of thousands of distinct CDR3 sequences, over 40% recorded once. Sequenced sample: peripheral blood. The sequence came from an adult man with Graves' ophthalmopathy. The V call is TRBV7-2, the J call TRBJ2-5, with D hard to call. The DNA for the CDR3 is TGTGCCAGCAGCTCCCAGAGGCCCCCCCAAGAGACCCAGTACTTC. Translation gives CASSSQRPPQETQYF.